Following are 29 T cell receptor beta chains from one sample sequenced in a study of post-analysis software for immune sequencing data. Whole-study results and caveats: A few TRBV segments (TRBV5-6, TRBV5-1 and TRBV20-1 among them) occurred more frequently in patients than in controls.

Tagging with unique molecular identifiers was a feature of the TCR beta cDNA libraries. TCRdb reanalysed the PCR reads using MiXCR and keeps one entry per CDR3 protein. The sample holds 750,000 to 950,000 distinct CDR3 sequences, 53% seen once. These receptors lack a known antigen. Sequenced: blood. The receptors derive from a girl aged 5-17 years with multiple sclerosis.

The chain links TRBV29-1 to TRBJ2-5; D assignment may be TRBD1 or TRBD2 (5 bases each). The end of the DNA fits TRBJ2-7 better, so the J call may be wrong. Germline assignment: CDR1 SQVTM and CDR2 ANQGSEA. The CDR3 length is 13 residues. Here the CDR3 DNA reads TGCAGCGTTGTGAGGGGAAGGAGCACCGAGCAGTACTTC. Translated, it gives CSVVRGRSTEQYF.

The chain employs TRBV12-3 or TRBV12-4 and TRBJ2-1, with 10 bases lining up with TRBD1. The CDR3 length is 13 residues. The V gene end was trimmed by 6 bases and the J gene end by 7 bases; junction bases not matched to a gene: 3. CDR3 amino acids: CASRTGQGNEQFF. DNA of the CDR3: TGTGCCAGCAGAACGGGACAGGGGAATGAGCAGTTCTTC.

This clonotype was seen more than once but under ten times. The genes are TRBV2 and TRBJ2-4; 7 bases are shared with TRBD1. The J call may be faulty, since TRBJ2-5 better matches the DNA end. CDR3 length: 14 residues. Germline V gives CDR1 SNHLY, CDR2 FYNNEI. This chain's CDR3 is CASSETGSAETQYF. CDR3 nucleotide sequence: TGTGCCAGCAGTGAGACAGGGTCCGCAGAGACCCAGTACTTC.

The rearrangement uses TRBV2 and TRBJ2-3; 11 nucleotides agree with TRBD2. With 4 bases clipped from V and 3 bases from J, the junction kept 12 bases outside the gene matches. This CDR3 is 18 amino acids long. Germline assignment: CDR1 SNHLY and CDR2 FYNNEI. The CDR3 sequence is CASSGGRSGRARTDTQYF. CDR3 sequence (DNA): TGTGCCAGCAGTGGGGGGCGTAGCGGGAGGGCCAGGACAGATACGCAGTATTTT.

The chain links TRBV20-1 to TRBJ2-1; 9 bases are shared with TRBD2. The CDR3 consists of 15 residues. The germline V gene encodes CDR1 DFQATT and CDR2 SNEGSKA (reference sequence). Unmatched junction bases numbered 5, after V lost 5 bases and J lost 0 bases. The CDR3 nucleotides read TGCAGTGCTTGGGATAGCGGGAGCTCCTACAATGAGCAGTTCTTC. Protein product: CSAWDSGSSYNEQFF.

The V and J genes are TRBV29-1 and TRBJ2-7; 7 bases agree with TRBD2. After removal of 3 bases from V and 4 bases from J, the junction contained 6 bases not matched to a gene. Germline lookup yields CDR1 SQVTM and CDR2 ANQGSEA. The CDR3 length is 13 residues. CDR3 sequence (DNA): TGCAGCGTTGAGGGGCGGGAGACTTACGAGCAGTACTTC. As protein: CSVEGRETYEQYF.

This rearrangement joins TRBV13 to TRBJ1-1, with a possible D match to TRBD1 (6 bases). Looked up from germline, CDR1 is PRHDT and CDR2 is FYEKMQ (reference sequence). The length of the CDR3 is 14 residues. The V end was cut by 5 bases, the J end by 8 bases, with 18 bases between. This CDR3 is CASSETGRGMEAFF. Here the CDR3 DNA reads TGTGCCAGCAGCGAAACTGGCAGGGGAATGGAAGCTTTCTTT.

This chain joins TRBV12-5 and TRBJ2-3, with 7 positions matching TRBD2. Germline assignment: CDR1 LGHNT and CDR2 FRNRAP. This CDR3 has 16 residues. Germline trimming cut 0 bases from V and 2 bases from J; bases unmatched to any gene: 5. In DNA form, the CDR3 reads TGTGCTAGTGGTTTGGTACTAGCGTCCGCCACAGATACGCAGTATTTT. Amino acids: CASGLVLASATDTQYF.

The chain has TRBV10-1 and TRBJ2-7, with 9 nucleotides matching TRBD2. Germline assignment: CDR1 WNHNN and CDR2 SYGVQD (reference sequence). This CDR3 has 13 amino acids. V trimming: 5 bases; J trimming: 10 bases; junction bases outside the gene matches: 9. The CDR3 sequence: CASSPIPGLAQYF. The CDR3 coding sequence is TGCGCCAGCAGTCCGATACCGGGACTAGCCCAGTACTTC.

This clonotype has ten or more counts. The V and J genes are TRBV10-3 and TRBJ2-3; D call uncertain. CDR1 ENHRY and CDR2 SYGVKD come from the germline V gene. Between the trimmed V and J ends, which lost 10 bases and 3 bases, there was a span of 14 bases. This CDR3 has 13 amino acids. The CDR3 sequence: CATRGAQTDTQYF. The CDR3 nucleotides read TGTGCCACGCGAGGCGCACAGACAGATACGCAGTATTTT.

This clonotype has more than one count but fewer than ten. The J gene is TRBJ1-1, the V gene TRBV7-9; D ambiguous. This CDR3 region has 13 residues. Germline CDR1 and CDR2: SEHNR and FQNEAQ (reference sequence). The V end was cut by 6 bases, the J end by 6 bases, with 14 bases between. The CDR3: CASRLEVVAEAFF. The CDR3 DNA reads as TGTGCCAGCAGGTTGGAAGTGGTTGCTGAAGCTTTCTTT.

This chain joins TRBV5-1 and TRBJ2-3; tentatively, D is TRBD2 (6 bases). The CDR3 has 15 residues. Germline CDR1 SGHRS, CDR2 YFSETQ. Between the trimmed V and J ends, which lost 0 bases and 6 bases, there was a span of 14 bases. The CDR3 loop is CASSLAGGIGDTQYF. Here the CDR3 DNA reads TGCGCCAGCAGCTTGGCCGGAGGGATCGGGGATACGCAGTATTTT.

This chain joins TRBV14 and TRBJ1-2, with D possibly TRBD1 on 5 matching bases. V was cut by 1 base and J by 2 bases, with 11 bases left in between. This CDR3 contains 15 residues. Germline loops: CDR1 SGHDN, CDR2 FVKESK. CDR3: CASSQVVGVNYGYTF. In nucleotides, the CDR3 is TGTGCCAGCAGCCAAGTTGTAGGGGTAAACTATGGCTACACCTTC.

The chain uses TRBV7-8 and TRBJ2-4; TRBD1 might be the D (6 bases). CDR1 SGHVS and CDR2 FQNEAQ come from the germline V gene. V gave up 2 bases and J gave up 0 bases, with 11 bases separating them. The CDR3 consists of 16 residues. The CDR3 DNA follows: TGTGCCAGCAGCTTATCAGGGGCCCTAGCCAAAAACATTCAGTACTTC. Translation: CASSLSGALAKNIQYF.

The rearrangement links TRBV29-1 to TRBJ2-4; TRBD1 is a possible D gene (5 bases). The DNA end favors TRBJ2-7, so the J call may be wrong. There are 14 residues in the CDR3. CDR1 and CDR2 (germline): SQVTM, ANQGSEA. CDR3 amino acids: CSGGSGAGTYEQYF. Here the CDR3 DNA reads TGCAGCGGCGGATCCGGAGCAGGGACCTACGAGCAGTACTTC.

The V gene is TRBV20-1, the J gene TRBJ2-5, with D possibly being TRBD2 (6 bases). The V end was cut by 5 bases, the J end by 1 base, with 17 bases between. Per germline, CDR1 DFQATT and CDR2 SNEGSKA (reference sequence). The CDR3 runs 15 residues. The CDR3 DNA reads as TGCAGTGCTCCAACCGGGACTGGGATCCAAGAGACCCAGTACTTC. It specifies CSAPTGTGIQETQYF.

Comment on this clonotype: The junction departs from germline at one end; a sequencing error may be responsible. The chain is built from TRBV14 and TRBJ1-2; D unclear. CDR1 and CDR2 (germline): SGHDN, FVKESK. The CDR3 extends over 13 amino acids. CDR3 coding DNA: TGTGCCAACAGCCAGGCAAGGAGCTATGGCTACACCTTC. Protein: CANSQARSYGYTF.

V usage is TRBV20-1 and J usage is TRBJ2-5; 13 bases are shared with TRBD2. The J call may be incorrect, as the DNA end agrees better with TRBJ2-7. Germline CDR1 reads DFQATT; CDR2 reads SNEGSKA (reference sequence). The CDR3 consists of 15 residues. CDR3 sequence: CSAKPGTSGNHEQYF. In DNA form, the CDR3 reads TGCAGTGCTAAACCCGGGACTAGCGGGAACCACGAGCAGTACTTC.

The chain employs TRBV5-5 and TRBJ1-5; 9 nucleotides line up with TRBD1. The CDR3 length is 18 residues. With 0 bases clipped from V and 3 bases from J, the junction kept 10 bases outside the gene matches. CDR1 and CDR2 (germline): SGHKS, YYEKEE (reference sequence). The CDR3 is CASSLEPSGTGNNQPQHF. The CDR3 nucleotides read TGTGCCAGCAGCTTGGAGCCCTCCGGGACAGGGAACAATCAGCCCCAGCATTTT.

Only a few counts were recorded for this clonotype. The chain joins TRBV20-1 to TRBJ2-3; D is unclear. The CDR3 runs to 13 residues. Germline CDR1 reads DFQATT; CDR2 reads SNEGSKA (reference sequence). V was pared by 2 bases and J by 3 bases, with 9 bases between. The CDR3 here is CSARIIPTDTQYF. As DNA, the CDR3 is TGCAGTGCTAGAATCATCCCGACAGATACGCAGTATTTT.

The rearrangement links TRBV10-3 to TRBJ2-7; no definite D call. The CDR3 spans 13 residues. In germline, CDR1 is ENHRY, CDR2 SYGVKD. Between the trimmed V and J ends, which lost 8 bases and 2 bases, there was a span of 13 bases. The CDR3 protein is CAISWGRAYEQYF. For the CDR3, the DNA is TGTGCCATCTCATGGGGTCGAGCCTACGAGCAGTACTTC.

To note about this clonotype: A junction boundary mismatches the germline segment, possibly from a read error. The chain combines TRBV29-1 with TRBJ2-1; no definite D call. The CDR3 runs 13 residues. Germline V gives CDR1 SQVTM, CDR2 ANQGSEA. CDR3 sequence (DNA): TGCAGCGTTAAAGACCCCTCCTACAATGAGCAGTTCTTC. Translation gives CSVKDPSYNEQFF.

The CDR3 DNA reads TGTGCCAGCAGTCATTACCTCGGGGAGGGAGAGACCCAGTACTTC. Its protein product is CASSHYLGEGETQYF. The V and J genes are TRBV6-5 and TRBJ2-5; TRBD2 matches at 7 bases. CDR1 is MNHEY and CDR2 is SVGAGI in the germline V gene. V lost 5 bases to trimming and J lost 4 bases; unmatched junction nucleotides: 10. CDR3 size: 15 residues.

The chain links TRBV20-1 to TRBJ1-2; 7 positions match TRBD1. This CDR3 spans 17 amino acids. Germline V gives CDR1 DFQATT, CDR2 SNEGSKA (reference sequence). The ends lost 3 bases at V and 8 bases at J; junction bases unmatched: 21. The CDR3 loop is CSASGGPDLGRGGGYTF. In DNA form, the CDR3 reads TGCAGTGCTAGCGGGGGCCCAGACCTCGGCAGGGGGGGAGGCTACACCTTC.

Comment on this clonotype: The germline gene is not matched at one end of the junction; a read error may be the cause. The rearrangement joins TRBV20-1 to TRBJ2-3; no clear D gene. The CDR3 sequence is 14 residues long. Per germline, CDR1 DFQATT and CDR2 SNEGSKA (reference sequence). The CDR3 is CSARDPTRGDTQYF. Here the CDR3 DNA reads TGCAGCGCTAGAGATCCCACCCGTGGAGATACGCAGTATTTT.

The V gene is TRBV6-5, the J gene TRBJ1-2; D remains unclear. Germline CDR1 and CDR2: MNHEY and SVGAGI. The CDR3 length is 13 residues. Trimming stripped 6 bases from V and 4 bases from J, with 12 bases between. The CDR3 is CASRFSGPYGYTF. In DNA, the CDR3 is TGTGCCAGCAGGTTCTCAGGCCCCTATGGCTACACCTTC.

Concerning this clonotype: Sequence at one end of the junction differs from germline and may be a read error. The CDR3 reads CASSPERLEVREQYF. CDR3 coding DNA: TGCGCCAGCAGTCCCGAACGGCTAGAGGTCCGCGAGCAGTACTTC. This chain connects TRBV27 to TRBJ2-5; D gene ambiguous. Judging by the DNA end, TRBJ2-7 fits better; the J call may be wrong. The CDR3 sequence is 15 residues long. Germline CDR1 MNHEY, CDR2 SMNVEV (reference sequence).

V is TRBV6-5 and J is TRBJ1-2; D not resolved. Germline values: CDR1 MNHEY, CDR2 SVGAGI. V lost 0 bases and J 3 bases, leaving 14 bases between the germline ends. The CDR3 consists of 16 residues. For the CDR3, the DNA is TGTGCCAGCAGTTACTCGACGGGTAGGAGCTACTATGGCTACACCTTC. Protein product: CASSYSTGRSYYGYTF.

V is TRBV27 and J is TRBJ2-5, with 9 positions matching TRBD2. V trimming: 3 bases; J trimming: 11 bases; junction bases outside the gene matches: 16. The CDR3 length is 16 residues. Germline V CDR1 and CDR2: MNHEY, SMNVEV (reference sequence). CDR3 loop: CASSFSGASGTREQYF. The CDR3 region has the DNA TGTGCCAGCAGTTTCTCCGGGGCTAGCGGGACTCGAGAGCAGTACTTC.